The 29 T cell receptor beta chains below all came from one sample that was sequenced in a study of T cell repertoires in cytomegalovirus infection (dated by TCRdb to about 2019). The antigens of these receptors remain unknown. The treatment or condition label here, explained by the study, means: in vitro stimulation with specific CMV peptide epitopes to enrich CMV-specific T cells. The listed sequencing device is Illumina HiSeq 1500. TCRdb ran its own pipeline on the public reads, namely fastp trimming at Q25 and MiXCR clone calling, and kept in-frame beta chains. Every entry covers one CDR3 protein and lists the most common genes and DNA from its rows. The sample table lists some 920,000 distinct CDR3 sequences, roughly 31% of them with a count of one. About an eighth of the sample is taken by the ten largest. This specimen consisted of cultured CD8+ T cells from PBMCs, obtained from culture after CMV antigen stimulation. These receptors came from a human donor in good health (CMV status not recorded). Some clones in this sample may be carry-over from other donors' samples.

On this clonotype itself: A read error is possible here, since a much larger clone lies one base away. The chain has TRBV12-3 or TRBV12-4 and TRBJ2-3, with 7 bases fitting TRBD1. The CDR3 is 15 residues long. The CDR3 DNA reads TGTACCAGCAGTCCCGCCGGGACAGGCACAGATACGCAGTATTTT. This gives the protein CTSSPAGTGTDTQYF.

V gene TRBV6-2 or TRBV6-3 combines with J gene TRBJ1-2; no clear D. The germline CDR1 and CDR2 sequences are MNHEY and SVGEGT. Trimming pared 0 bases from V and 0 bases from J, leaving 11 bases between. The CDR3 totals 16 residues. The CDR3 nucleotides are TGTGCCAGCAGTTACTCGATCCAGGCGTCTAACTATGGCTACACCTTC. Encoded protein: CASSYSIQASNYGYTF.

The chain carries TRBV20-1 and TRBJ2-7; a weak D match, TRBD1 (6 bases). Germline loops: CDR1 DFQATT, CDR2 SNEGSKA (reference sequence). The CDR3 contains 14 residues. V was trimmed by 1 base and J by 3 bases, leaving 13 bases between them. CDR3 loop: CSARGRDNNYEQYV. CDR3 in DNA: TGCAGTGCTAGAGGCCGGGACAACAACTACGAGCAGTACGTC.

A few counts support this clonotype. The chain is built from TRBV4-2 and TRBJ2-3; 7 bases are shared with TRBD2. V dropped 3 bases and J dropped 3; count of bases not matched to a gene: 3. CDR1 and CDR2 from the germline V gene are LGHNA and YNFKEQ. The CDR3 runs to 14 residues. As DNA, the CDR3 is TGTGCCAGCAGCCACCTGCGGGGGACAGATACGCAGTATTTT. Its translation is CASSHLRGTDTQYF.

The chain couples TRBV6-2 or TRBV6-3 to TRBJ2-3; 8 bases align to TRBD2. Germline trimming cut 6 bases from V and 5 bases from J; bases unmatched to any gene: 25. The germline V gene encodes CDR1 MNHEY and CDR2 SVGEGT. This CDR3 is built from 20 residues. This chain's CDR3 is CASRPILAPSGGGFGDTQYF. The CDR3 DNA is TGTGCCAGCAGGCCTATACTCGCCCCCTCCGGGGGGGGATTTGGAGATACGCAGTATTTT.

V usage is TRBV19 and J usage is TRBJ2-7; 8 bases line up with TRBD1. Trimming removed 6 bases from V and 12 bases from J; junction bases left unmatched: 16. Germline values: CDR1 LNHDA, CDR2 SQIVND (reference sequence). The CDR3 has 14 amino acids. CDR3 sequence reads: CASSPGTGDLLRYF. The CDR3, as DNA: TGTGCCAGTAGCCCCGGGACAGGTGACCTTTTAAGGTACTTC.

This clonotype was picked up a small number of times. This chain links TRBV5-4 with TRBJ2-7, with D maybe TRBD1 (6 bases). CDR1 is SGHNT, CDR2 YYREEE, per germline (reference sequence). The CDR3 length is 16 residues. The V end lost 0 bases, the J end lost 2 bases, and 15 bases lay between the germline ends. CDR3 DNA sequence: TGTGCCAGCAGCTTGGCAGGGGCCCTTCCCACCTACGAGCAGTACGTC. Its protein is CASSLAGALPTYEQYV.

This clonotype appeared a few times. The J gene is TRBJ2-1, the V gene TRBV11-2; D may be TRBD2 (5 bases). Germline-derived CDR1 and CDR2 are SGHAT and FQNNGV. The CDR3 runs to 15 residues. V was trimmed by 8 bases and J by 8 bases, leaving 22 bases between them. The CDR3 DNA reads as TGTGCCAGCTGGAGCGGAGTCGCCCGCCAGGATGAGCAGTTCTTC. Its translation: CASWSGVARQDEQFF.

This clonotype was detected ten times or more. The chain uses TRBV7-2 and TRBJ1-1; TRBD1 matches at 9 bases. J was trimmed by 5 bases and V by 0 bases; bases with no gene match: 1. The CDR3 sequence is 14 residues long. Germline assignment: CDR1 SGHTA and CDR2 FQGNSA. The CDR3 protein is CASSLATGGTEAFF. For the CDR3, the DNA is TGTGCCAGCAGCTTAGCGACAGGGGGAACTGAAGCTTTCTTT.

J is TRBJ2-5 and V is TRBV7-9; tentatively, D is TRBD1 (6 bases). V gave up 5 bases and J gave up 5 bases, with 15 bases separating them. Per germline, CDR1 SEHNR and CDR2 FQNEAQ (reference sequence). The CDR3 consists of 14 residues. CDR3 DNA: TGTGCCAGCAGCGAACACAGGGAGCGGGAGACCCAGTACTTC. It yields the protein CASSEHRERETQYF.

V and J are TRBV2 and TRBJ1-4, with unresolved D. Trimming removed 6 bases at V and 8 bases at J, with 10 bases between. The CDR3 extends over 12 amino acids. The V gene's germline CDR1 is SNHLY and CDR2 FYNNEI. The CDR3 loop is CASRAVGEKLFF. The CDR3, as DNA: TGTGCCAGCAGGGCAGTCGGGGAAAAACTGTTTTTT. The full variable domain, in which reference TRBV2 and TRBJ1-4 provide the parts outside the CDR3, is EPEVTQTPSHQVTQMGQEVILRCVPISNHLYFYWYRQILGQKVEFLVSFYNNEISEKSEIFDDQFSVERPDGSNFTLKIRSTKLEDSAMYFCASRAVGEKLFFGSGTQLSVL.

The chain has TRBV6-1 and TRBJ1-1; D is unclear. The CDR3 sequence is 15 residues long. Germline V lookup: CDR1 MNHNS, CDR2 SASEGT. Trimming pared 6 bases from V and 0 bases from J, leaving 14 bases between. CDR3 region: CASREHETMNTEAFF. The CDR3 nucleotides read TGTGCCAGCAGGGAGCACGAGACCATGAACACTGAAGCTTTCTTT.

The chain uses TRBV7-9 and TRBJ1-2; D possibly corresponds to TRBD1 (6 bases). Germline-derived CDR1 and CDR2 are SEHNR and FQNEAQ (reference sequence). The CDR3 extends over 17 amino acids. The V end was cut by 5 bases, the J end by 0 bases, with 19 bases between. CDR3 sequence reads: CASSPTTGSGANYGYTF. The CDR3 DNA reads as TGTGCCAGCAGCCCCACAACAGGGAGTGGGGCTAACTATGGCTACACCTTC. The complete variable domain, with remaining parts taken from reference TRBV7-9 and TRBJ1-2, reads DTGVSQNPRHKITKRGQNVTFRCDPISEHNRLYWYRQTLGQGPEFLTYFQNEAQLEKSRLLSDRFSAERPKGSFSTLEIQRTEQGDSAMYLCASSPTTGSGANYGYTFGSGTRLTVV.

This clonotype was detected only a few times. The chain combines TRBV7-9 with TRBJ1-5; weak D call: TRBD1 (6 bases). Germline lookup yields CDR1 SEHNR and CDR2 FQNEAQ (reference sequence). V lost 5 bases and J 11 bases, leaving 13 bases between the germline ends. The CDR3 extends over 12 amino acids. CDR3 amino acids: CASSPGGGAQHF. CDR3 DNA sequence: TGTGCCAGCAGCCCCGGAGGGGGAGCCCAGCATTTT.

This clonotype was seen more than once but under ten times. The J gene is TRBJ1-5, the V gene TRBV20-1, with a tentative D call TRBD1 (5 bases). The germline V gene has CDR1 DFQATT and CDR2 SNEGSKA (reference sequence). Trimming stripped 1 base from V and 0 bases from J, with 19 bases between. CDR3 length equals 18 residues. This CDR3 is CSARATQGRSPSNQPQHF. The CDR3, as DNA: TGCAGTGCTAGAGCCACCCAGGGTCGAAGTCCTAGCAATCAGCCCCAGCATTTT.

This clonotype was counted ten times or more. The chain recombines TRBV7-9 with TRBJ2-4; D is possibly TRBD2 (6 bases). Germline assignment: CDR1 SEHNR and CDR2 FQNEAQ (reference sequence). The CDR3 extends over 16 amino acids. Trimming took 5 bases from V and 0 from J, leaving 14 bases between them. The DNA of the CDR3 is TGTGCCAGCAGCCGGGACTCCTCCCGAGCCAAAAACATTCAGTACTTC. Its translation is CASSRDSSRAKNIQYF.

The rearrangement joins TRBV6-4 to TRBJ2-3; TRBD2 aligns across 7 bases. This CDR3 has 15 amino acids. The V gene end was trimmed by 2 bases and the J gene end by 2 bases; junction bases not matched to a gene: 4. Per the germline V gene, CDR1 is MRHNA and CDR2 is SNTAGT. The CDR3, as DNA: TGTGCCAGCAGTGACGTAGCGGGCCACACAGATACGCAGTATTTT. This codes for CASSDVAGHTDTQYF.

This clonotype was counted between two and nine times. V is TRBV19 and J is TRBJ1-6; D ambiguous. Deletions cut 7 bases from V and 4 bases from J, with 5 bases between. Germline lookup yields CDR1 LNHDA and CDR2 SQIVND (reference sequence). This CDR3 comprises 12 residues. This chain's CDR3 is CASNEYNSPLHF. The CDR3 DNA sequence: TGTGCCAGTAACGAGTATAATTCACCCCTCCACTTT.

The rearrangement links TRBV4-1 to TRBJ1-1; 7 bases are shared with TRBD1. Germline-derived CDR1 and CDR2 are MGHRA and YSYEKL. The CDR3 contains 16 residues. After removal of 0 bases from V and 0 bases from J, the junction contained 4 bases not matched to a gene. Here the CDR3 DNA reads TGCGCCAGCAGCCAAGACAGGGGGGCTTTGAACACTGAAGCTTTCTTT. Its protein product is CASSQDRGALNTEAFF.

This chain connects TRBV7-9 to TRBJ2-7; a possible D gene is TRBD1 (6 bases). The germline gives CDR1 SEHNR, CDR2 FQNEAQ (reference sequence). Deletions cut 3 bases from V and 3 bases from J, with 15 bases between. The CDR3 is 15 residues long. The CDR3 loop is CASSFIQGIHYEQYF. The CDR3 bases are TGTGCCAGCAGCTTCATACAGGGAATCCACTACGAGCAGTACTTC.

In this sample, this clonotype turned up many times. The CDR3 DNA reads as TGTGCCAGCAGTACGGACCGTTATCAGCCCCAGCATTTT. This translates into CASSTDRYQPQHF. The gene calls are TRBV6-5 and TRBJ1-5; D unclear. Deletions cut 5 bases from V and 5 bases from J, with 10 bases between. CDR3 size: 13 residues. The germline V gene encodes CDR1 MNHEY and CDR2 SVGAGI.

A few counts support this clonotype. The rearrangement joins TRBV4-2 to TRBJ1-2; D gene uncertain. Trimming removed 4 bases from V and 6 bases from J, with 18 bases in between. CDR1 LGHNA and CDR2 YNFKEQ come from the germline V gene. The CDR3 runs 15 residues. CDR3 region: CASSPTTPKLDGYTF. CDR3 bases: TGTGCCAGCAGCCCTACGACTCCGAAGTTAGATGGCTACACCTTC.

The chain has TRBV12-3 or TRBV12-4 and TRBJ2-2, with 8 nucleotides matching TRBD1. V was clipped by 4 bases and J by 5 bases; unmatched bases: 9. This CDR3 has 16 residues. Here the CDR3 DNA reads TGTGCCAGCAGTTCCCGCAGGGGGCTGGGTACCGGGGAGCTGTTTTTT. The encoded protein is CASSSRRGLGTGELFF.

This clonotype was counted a few times. The chain uses TRBV6-5 and TRBJ2-1; D is possibly TRBD2 (7 bases). This CDR3 spans 14 amino acids. V lost 2 bases, J lost 6 bases, and 11 bases lay in between. The V gene's germline CDR1 is MNHEY and CDR2 SVGAGI. CDR3 loop: CASSYGGAGNEQFF. The CDR3 nucleotides are TGTGCCAGCAGTTACGGGGGGGCCGGCAATGAGCAGTTCTTC.

This clonotype turned up a few times. V and J are TRBV7-6 and TRBJ2-1; 7 bases map to TRBD2. Germline V gives CDR1 SGHVS, CDR2 FNYEAQ. The ends lost 1 base at V and 4 bases at J; junction bases unmatched: 4. The length of the CDR3 is 15 residues. The CDR3 DNA reads as TGTGCCAGCAGCTTAGTATTGGGGGGGTACAATGAGCAGTTCTTC. This translates into CASSLVLGGYNEQFF.

The chain links TRBV4-2 to TRBJ2-2, with 7 bases identical to TRBD1. CDR1 and CDR2 from the germline V gene are LGHNA and YNFKEQ. V dropped 1 base and J dropped 1; count of bases not matched to a gene: 6. The CDR3 is 17 residues long. CDR3 sequence: CASSQVGQTMNTGELFF. CDR3 nucleotides: TGTGCCAGCAGCCAAGTGGGACAGACAATGAACACCGGGGAGCTGTTTTTT.

The chain recombines TRBV11-2 with TRBJ2-5; 7 bases map to TRBD1. Germline CDR1 reads SGHAT; CDR2 reads FQNNGV. The ends lost 6 bases at V and 5 bases at J; junction bases unmatched: 9. The CDR3 sequence is 14 residues long. The CDR3 region is CASRTEGAWETQYF. The CDR3, as DNA: TGTGCCAGCAGGACCGAGGGGGCGTGGGAGACCCAGTACTTC.

Ten or more counts support this clonotype. The chain has TRBV12-3 or TRBV12-4 and TRBJ1-2, with D unclear. The CDR3 covers 15 residues. Between the trimmed V and J ends, which lost 5 bases and 4 bases, there was a span of 17 bases. The CDR3 is CASSGTEPRGYGYTF. As DNA, the CDR3 is TGTGCCAGCAGTGGAACCGAACCGCGAGGCTATGGCTACACCTTC.

The CDR3 DNA follows: TGTGCCAGCAGTGAAAGCCCGGGACAGGGGGTTTACGAGCAGTACTTC. Translated, it gives CASSESPGQGVYEQYF. The V and J genes are TRBV6-1 and TRBJ2-7; 11 nucleotides agree with TRBD1. Germline V gene sequence: CDR1 MNHNS, CDR2 SASEGT. This CDR3 has 16 residues. The V and J ends lost 2 bases and 4 bases, in that order; junction bases with no gene match: 7.